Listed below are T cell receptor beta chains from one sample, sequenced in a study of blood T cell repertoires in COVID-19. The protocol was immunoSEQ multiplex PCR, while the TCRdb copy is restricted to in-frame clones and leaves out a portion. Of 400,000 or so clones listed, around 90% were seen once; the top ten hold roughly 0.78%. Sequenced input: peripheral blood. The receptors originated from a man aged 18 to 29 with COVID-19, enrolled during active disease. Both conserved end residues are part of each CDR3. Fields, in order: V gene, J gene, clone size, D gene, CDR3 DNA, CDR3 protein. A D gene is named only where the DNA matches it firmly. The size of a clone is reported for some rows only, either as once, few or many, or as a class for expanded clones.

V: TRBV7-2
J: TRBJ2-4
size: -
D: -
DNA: TGTGCCAGCAGCCCCCGACGGGAAAACATTCAGTACTTC
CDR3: CASSPRRENIQYF

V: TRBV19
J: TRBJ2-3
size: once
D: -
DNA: TGTGCCAGTAAGGAGACAGATACGCAGTATTTT
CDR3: CASKETDTQYF

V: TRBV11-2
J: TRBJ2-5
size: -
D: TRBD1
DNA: TGTGCCAGCAGCCCGGGGACAGGGGGTCAAGAGACCCAGTACTTC
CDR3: CASSPGTGGQETQYF

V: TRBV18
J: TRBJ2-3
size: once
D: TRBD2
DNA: TGTGCCAGCTCACCTCCCCTAGCGGGGGGGCCTGGAGATACGCAGTATTTT
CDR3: CASSPPLAGGPGDTQYF

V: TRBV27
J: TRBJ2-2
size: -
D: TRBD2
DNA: TGTGCCAGCAACCCGGGACTAGCGGGGGATGGTTTTCCCGGGGAGCTGTTTTTT
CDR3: CASNPGLAGDGFPGELFF

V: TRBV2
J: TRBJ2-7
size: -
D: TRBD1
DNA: TGTGCCAGCATAGGGACAGCAATCTCCTACGAGCAGTACTTC
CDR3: CASIGTAISYEQYF

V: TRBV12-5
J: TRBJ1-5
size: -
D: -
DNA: TGTGCTAGTGGTTTGGTAGCGTACGGGGGGCGGATGGAGCCCCAGCATTTT
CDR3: CASGLVAYGGRMEPQHF

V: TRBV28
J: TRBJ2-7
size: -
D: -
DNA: TGTGCCAGCAGATCACAGGGTATCGAGCAGTACTTC
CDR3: CASRSQGIEQYF

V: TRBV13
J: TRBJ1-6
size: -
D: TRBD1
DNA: TGTGCCAGCAGCTTGGGACAGGGGCTTCGGACCCTCCACTTT
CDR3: CASSLGQGLRTLHF

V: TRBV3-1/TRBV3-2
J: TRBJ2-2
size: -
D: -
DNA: TGTGCCAGCAGCCAAGTTGTATTAGAGACCGGGGAGCTGTTTTTT
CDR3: CASSQVVLETGELFF

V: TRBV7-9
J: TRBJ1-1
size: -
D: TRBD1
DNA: TGTGCCAGCAGCCGTATACAGGGGGCGAACACTGAAGCTTTCTTT
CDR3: CASSRIQGANTEAFF

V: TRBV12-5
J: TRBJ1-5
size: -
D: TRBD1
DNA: TGTGCTAGTGGTCCGACAGGGTCTCAGCCCCAGCATTTT
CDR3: CASGPTGSQPQHF

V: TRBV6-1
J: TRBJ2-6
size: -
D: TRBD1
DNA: TGTGCCAGCAGTGTCTACAGGGGCATTACCTCTGGGGCCAACGTCCTGACTTTC
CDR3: CASSVYRGITSGANVLTF

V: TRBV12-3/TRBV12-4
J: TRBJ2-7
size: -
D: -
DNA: TGTGCCAGCGGTGCGGGGATCGAGCAGTACTTC
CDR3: CASGAGIEQYF

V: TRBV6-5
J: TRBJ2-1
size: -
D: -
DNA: TGTGCCAGCAGTCTCTACGCATACAATGAGCAGTTCTTC
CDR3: CASSLYAYNEQFF

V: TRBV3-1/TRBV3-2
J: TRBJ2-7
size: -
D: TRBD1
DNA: TGTGCCAGCAGCCAAGAGGGACAGGGCTCCTACGAGCAGTACTTC
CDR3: CASSQEGQGSYEQYF

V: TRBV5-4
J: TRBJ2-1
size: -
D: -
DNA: TGTGCCAGCAGCTTGGATCGTCGGGGTGAGCAGTTCTTC
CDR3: CASSLDRRGEQFF

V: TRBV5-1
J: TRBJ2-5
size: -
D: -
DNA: TGCGCCAGCAGCTTGGTGCGGACTAACCAAGAGACCCAGTACTTC
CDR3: CASSLVRTNQETQYF

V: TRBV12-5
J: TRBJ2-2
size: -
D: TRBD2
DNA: TGTGCTAGTGGGCCCATTTCTAGCGGATACACCGGGGAGCTGTTTTTT
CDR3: CASGPISSGYTGELFF

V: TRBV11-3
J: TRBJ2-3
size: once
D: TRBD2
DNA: TGTGCCAGCAGCTTAGAGAGCGGGAGGGATACAGATACGCAGTATTTT
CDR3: CASSLESGRDTDTQYF

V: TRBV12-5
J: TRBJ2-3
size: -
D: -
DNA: TGTGCTAGTGGTTTGGTAGTGACAGTGGCTATAGATACGCAGTATTTT
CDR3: CASGLVVTVAIDTQYF

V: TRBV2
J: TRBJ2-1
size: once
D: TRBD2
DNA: TGTGCCAGCAGCTCCGGACTAGCGGGAGTCAATGAGCAGTTCTTC
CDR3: CASSSGLAGVNEQFF

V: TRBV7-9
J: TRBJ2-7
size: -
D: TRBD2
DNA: TGTGCCAGCAGCGCCGGGACTAGGAATCTCTACGAGCAGTACTTC
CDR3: CASSAGTRNLYEQYF

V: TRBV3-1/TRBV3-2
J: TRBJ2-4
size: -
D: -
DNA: TGTGCCAGCAGCCGGGAGTTGGTTCAGTACTTC
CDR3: CASSRELVQYF

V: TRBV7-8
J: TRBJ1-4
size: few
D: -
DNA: TGTGCCAGCAGCACACCTGTAGACAGGACAGCTAATGAAAAACTGTTTTTT
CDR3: CASSTPVDRTANEKLFF

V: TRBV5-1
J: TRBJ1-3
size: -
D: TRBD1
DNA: TGCGCCAGCAGCCCTCAGGGGGCGGGAAACACCATATATTTT
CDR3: CASSPQGAGNTIYF

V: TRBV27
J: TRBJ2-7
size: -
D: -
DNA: TGTGCCAGCAGTTTGGACAGTAAGATTTCCTACGAGCAGTACTTC
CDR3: CASSLDSKISYEQYF